Below, one T cell receptor beta chain is given with its context. The antigen remains undetermined. Method: immunoSEQ multiplex PCR; TCRdb's copy keeps in-frame clones and lacks some. The sample has more than 400,000 clones, 90% seen once. The entry originates in a study of Ad26.COV2.S vaccination and SARS-CoV-2 variants. Study-level information: Each vaccinee took Ad26.COV2.S intramuscularly, once or twice 56 days apart. General study points: Substantial breadth in spike-specific CD8+ and CD4+ T cell responses was reportedly seen after vaccination. The study found higher spike-specific TCR breadth in vaccine than placebo recipients. Those who received vaccine or placebo ended up with similar non-spike TCR breadth.

Described treatment: approximately 18 received Ad26.COV2.S at low or high dose, single or two shots; 5 received placebo; per-sample allocation not given. Repertoires come from day 63 after the first vaccine or placebo injection. Germline assignment: CDR1 MDHEN and CDR2 SYDVKM. The CDR3 is made up of 15 amino acids. J gave up 1 base and V 8 bases, and 5 bases lay outside the gene matches. Specimen: peripheral blood, collected in a trial of Ad26.COV2.S vaccine versus placebo. This clonotype was obtained from a person between 18 and 65 years old who received the Ad26.COV2.S COVID-19 vaccine or a placebo. The V gene is TRBV28, the J gene TRBJ1-5, with 10 bases that match TRBD1. The CDR3 DNA sequence: TGTGCCAGCGCGACAGGGGGCGGAAGCAATCAGCCCCAGCATTTT. This sequence encodes CASATGGGSNQPQHF.